One and the same sample provided the 24 T cell receptor beta chains below, sequenced in a study of shared clonotypes between healthy human individuals (TCRdb year 2020). The method behind the library was the immunoSEQ multiplex PCR assay. Entries here come from immuneACCESS through TCRdb and include only in-frame sequences with V and J called. Some clones fail to appear in such tables; in the studies checked, an unresolved V gene covers under half of the shortfall, and the cause of the remainder is unknown. This sample has fewer than 100,000 clones in its table, and 67% of those were observed once. The ten largest account for approximately 49% of the sample. The sample taken for sequencing was memory CD8+ T cells sorted from blood. Taken with the paper, the label for cell subset or site translates to: CD45RO+ cells pooled with CCR7-negative TemRA cells. The receptors were sampled from a man in his thirties or forties in good health.

This rearrangement joins TRBV5-1 to TRBJ1-1; 9 bases are shared with TRBD1. Germline loops: CDR1 SGHRS, CDR2 YFSETQ. V lost 0 bases, J lost 1 base, and 4 bases stayed unmatched. This CDR3 contains 16 residues. CDR3 sequence: CASSLDRGLSNTEAFF. The CDR3 nucleotides read TGCGCCAGCAGCTTGGACAGGGGGCTGTCGAACACTGAAGCTTTCTTT.

This clone was detected many times. Other DNA sequences in this sample translate to the same CDR3. This chain joins TRBV5-6 and TRBJ2-2; possibly TRBD1 for D (5 bases). V was shortened by 4 bases and J by 2 bases, with 9 bases between the two germline ends. The CDR3 has 14 residues. Germline loops: CDR1 SGHDT, CDR2 YYEEEE. CDR3 in amino acids: CASSIGQNTGELFF. DNA of the CDR3: TGTGCCAGCAGCATAGGACAAAACACCGGGGAGCTGTTTTTT.

This clone was counted only a few times. The chain has TRBV29-1 and TRBJ2-1; 9 bases agree with TRBD1. The germline CDR1 and CDR2 sequences are SQVTM and ANQGSEA. The V gene end was trimmed by 4 bases and the J gene end by 10 bases; junction bases not matched to a gene: 8. This CDR3 region has 13 residues. CDR3: CSVGAGQGREQFF. CDR3 nucleotides: TGCAGCGTTGGTGCGGGACAGGGACGGGAGCAGTTCTTC.

The CDR3, as DNA: TGTGCCAGCAGCTCCGGGACTAGCGGGATCGAGCAGTACTTC. This codes for CASSSGTSGIEQYF. The chain combines TRBV27 with TRBJ2-7, with 13 bases aligning to TRBD2. Germline CDR1 and CDR2: MNHEY and SMNVEV (reference sequence). The CDR3 is made up of 14 amino acids. V was pared by 6 bases and J by 6 bases, with 5 bases of the junction left unmatched.

The table lists this clone with many counts. The rearrangement joins TRBV5-1 to TRBJ2-7; tentatively, D is TRBD1 (6 bases). The germline V gene encodes CDR1 SGHRS and CDR2 YFSETQ. With 3 bases removed from V and 5 bases from J, the gap between germline ends came to 15 bases. The CDR3 is 14 residues long. The CDR3, as DNA: TGCGCCAGCAGCTCGCACTATACAGGGAACGAGCAGTACTTC. It translates to CASSSHYTGNEQYF. Full variable domain (outside the CDR3, taken from reference TRBV5-1 and TRBJ2-7): KAGVTQTPRYLIKTRGQQVTLSCSPISGHRSVSWYQQTPGQGLQFLFEYFSETQRNKGNFPGRFSGRQFSNSRSEMNVSTLELGDSALYLCASSSHYTGNEQYFGPGTRLTVT.

The chain couples TRBV15 to TRBJ2-7; D gene unclear. Looked up from germline, CDR1 is LNHNV and CDR2 is YYDKDF (reference sequence). Trimming left V 0 bases short and J 2 bases short, with 5 bases between. The CDR3 spans 13 residues. The CDR3 coding sequence is TGTGCCACCAGCAGAGATAGAACCTACGAGCAGTACTTC. It specifies CATSRDRTYEQYF. Together with reference TRBV15 and TRBJ2-7, the CDR3 gives the full variable domain: DAMVIQNPRYQVTQFGKPVTLSCSQTLNHNVMYWYQQKSSQAPKLLFHYYDKDFNNEADTPDNFQSRRPNTSFCFLDIRSPGLGDTAMYLCATSRDRTYEQYFGPGTRLTVT.

The chain recombines TRBV4-1 with TRBJ2-1, with a tentative D call TRBD2 (5 bases). The V gene's germline CDR1 is MGHRA and CDR2 YSYEKL. The CDR3 is 16 residues long. The germline V and J ends were trimmed by 0 bases and 8 bases, with 17 bases remaining between them. The chain's CDR3 is CASSQEWLAGSDEQFF. The CDR3, as DNA: TGCGCCAGCAGCCAAGAGTGGCTAGCAGGATCGGATGAGCAGTTCTTC.

Regarding this clone: This may arise from a read error, as a much more abundant clone is one base away. The sample carries other DNA sequences with the same CDR3. As DNA, the CDR3 is TGTGCCAGCAGTACAACCTACGAGCAGTACTTC. Translating gives CASSTTYEQYF. The chain uses TRBV28 and TRBJ2-7; D is undetermined. The V end lost 5 bases, the J end lost 2 bases, and 4 bases lay between the germline ends. This CDR3 contains 11 residues. The V gene's germline CDR1 is MDHEN and CDR2 SYDVKM. The full variable domain, rest sourced from reference TRBV28 and TRBJ2-7, is DVKVTQSSRYLVKRTGEKVFLECVQDMDHENMFWYRQDPGLGLRLIYFSYDVKMKEKGDIPEGYSVSREKKERFSLILESASTNQTSMYLCASSTTYEQYFGPGTRLTVT.

This chain joins TRBV9 and TRBJ2-7; TRBD1 matches 8 bases. Germline V lookup: CDR1 SGDLS, CDR2 YYNGEE. With 3 bases clipped from V and 3 bases from J, the junction kept 5 bases outside the gene matches. The CDR3 contains 14 residues. CDR3 amino acids: CASSGGTGIYEQYF. DNA for the CDR3: TGTGCCAGCAGCGGGGGGACAGGTATCTACGAGCAGTACTTC.

Notes on this clone: The sample carries other DNA sequences with the same CDR3. The chain carries TRBV28 and TRBJ2-1; TRBD2 matches 9 bases. With V trimmed by 3 bases and J by 3 bases, 3 bases remained unmatched. Germline V gives CDR1 MDHEN, CDR2 SYDVKM. This CDR3 spans 15 amino acids. CDR3 region: CASSFTAGGYNEQFF. The CDR3 DNA sequence: TGTGCCAGCAGTTTTACAGCGGGAGGCTACAATGAGCAGTTCTTC.

This clone was counted once. This chain links TRBV5-8 with TRBJ2-3, with D perhaps TRBD2 (5 bases). Germline V gene data show CDR1 as SGHTS and CDR2 as YDEGEE. V lost 4 bases, J lost 1 base, and 16 bases lay in between. CDR3 length equals 16 residues. Written as DNA, the CDR3 is TGTGCCAGCAGCCCCTGGCCGGGGATGGGCACAGATACGCAGTATTTT. Protein product: CASSPWPGMGTDTQYF.

The J gene is TRBJ2-7, the V gene TRBV5-5; D gene uncertain. V lost 0 bases, J lost 3 bases, and 4 bases lay in between. The germline V gene has CDR1 SGHKS and CDR2 YYEKEE (reference sequence). The CDR3 loop spans 12 amino acids. The CDR3 protein is CASSLGGYEQYF. The DNA for the CDR3 is TGTGCCAGCAGCTTGGGGGGCTACGAGCAGTACTTC.

The chain employs TRBV7-9 and TRBJ2-1; D is uncertain. Deletions cut 8 bases from V and 8 bases from J, with 13 bases between. Germline V gives CDR1 SEHNR, CDR2 FQNEAQ (reference sequence). This CDR3 is built from 12 residues. This chain's CDR3 is CASSLENDEQFF. Written as DNA, the CDR3 is TGTGCCAGCTCGTTAGAGAACGATGAGCAGTTCTTC.

CDR3 residues: CASQSDSAGAYEQYF. The CDR3, as DNA: TGTGCCAGTCAATCTGACAGCGCCGGGGCCTACGAGCAGTACTTC. The J gene is TRBJ2-7, the V gene TRBV19, with D possibly called TRBD1 or TRBD2 (5 bases each). Trimming cost V 8 bases and J 2 bases, with 19 bases left between them. Germline V gives CDR1 LNHDA, CDR2 SQIVND (reference sequence). There are 15 residues in the CDR3.

Notes on this clone: The likely explanation is a read error, given a far larger clone one base away. The chain recombines TRBV27 with TRBJ2-1; no clear D. Germline CDR1 and CDR2: MNHEY and SMNVEV (reference sequence). The CDR3 runs 14 residues. Trimming took 3 bases from V and 5 from J, leaving 11 bases between them. CDR3 sequence: CASSLRKVDNEQFF. CDR3 nucleotide sequence: TGTGCCAGCAGTTTGCGGAAGGTCGACAATGAGCAGTTCTTC.

For this clone: A read error may explain this, as a much larger clone is one base away. The V call is TRBV6-5, the J call TRBJ2-2; 7 nucleotides agree with TRBD1. There are 13 residues in the CDR3. Germline assignment: CDR1 MNHEY and CDR2 SVGAGI. The V and J ends lost 5 bases and 3 bases, in that order; junction bases with no gene match: 0. The CDR3 DNA is TGTGCCAGCAGTGACAGGGACACCGGGGAGCTGTTTTTT. Protein: CASSDRDTGELFF.

V usage is TRBV27 and J usage is TRBJ2-7; a weak D match, TRBD1 (5 bases). Germline V gene sequence: CDR1 MNHEY, CDR2 SMNVEV (reference sequence). CDR3 size: 12 residues. Between the trimmed V and J ends, which lost 6 bases and 5 bases, there was a span of 11 bases. This CDR3 is CASSPNRNEQYF. The CDR3 coding sequence is TGTGCCAGCAGCCCCAACAGGAACGAGCAGTACTTC.

V and J are TRBV5-1 and TRBJ2-2; 8 bases agree with TRBD2. J was trimmed by 3 bases and V by 0 bases; bases with no gene match: 10. Germline CDR1 and CDR2: SGHRS and YFSETQ. This CDR3 comprises 18 residues. CDR3 loop: CASSLAGGLAGDTGELFF. The CDR3 DNA follows: TGCGCCAGCAGCTTGGCCGGAGGGCTAGCGGGCGACACCGGGGAGCTGTTTTTT. Based on the CDR3 plus reference TRBV5-1 and TRBJ2-2, the full variable domain is KAGVTQTPRYLIKTRGQQVTLSCSPISGHRSVSWYQQTPGQGLQFLFEYFSETQRNKGNFPGRFSGRQFSNSRSEMNVSTLELGDSALYLCASSLAGGLAGDTGELFFGEGSRLTVL.

There are a few counts of this clone. The gene calls are TRBV4-2 and TRBJ1-4; no clear D. V lost 3 bases to trimming and J lost 4 bases, with 12 bases between them. The germline CDR1 and CDR2 sequences are LGHNA and YNFKEQ. The CDR3 has 15 residues. The CDR3 DNA sequence: TGTGCCAGCAGCCAGGATATCGGCGTTAATGAAAAACTGTTTTTT. Protein: CASSQDIGVNEKLFF.

This clone was counted between two and nine times. The V gene is TRBV15, the J gene TRBJ2-7; 7 bases align to TRBD2. Germline loops: CDR1 LNHNV, CDR2 YYDKDF (reference sequence). V lost 5 bases, J lost 3 bases, and 7 bases stayed unmatched. The CDR3 runs 14 residues. CDR3 sequence: CATSLRGLGYEQYF. The CDR3 DNA is TGTGCCACCAGCCTGCGGGGGTTGGGCTACGAGCAGTACTTC.

V usage is TRBV11-2 and J usage is TRBJ2-7; 9 bases map to TRBD2. In germline, CDR1 is SGHAT, CDR2 FQNNGV. Germline trimming cut 3 bases from V and 4 bases from J; bases unmatched to any gene: 1. This CDR3 contains 13 residues. The CDR3 protein is CASSLGLAYEQYF. The CDR3 DNA reads TGTGCCAGCAGCTTGGGACTAGCATACGAGCAGTACTTC.

V and J are TRBV5-4 and TRBJ2-1; no clear D gene. Trimming removed 9 bases at V and 9 bases at J, with 25 bases between. The CDR3 covers 15 residues. The germline V gene has CDR1 SGHNT and CDR2 YYREEE (reference sequence). The CDR3 nucleotides are TGTGCCACGACCGAGCAGAGTTCCACAATTCGTGAGCAGTTCTTC. Protein sequence: CATTEQSSTIREQFF.

This clone ranks as medium-sized. The chain carries TRBV6-4 and TRBJ2-3, with D perhaps TRBD2 (6 bases). Germline V gene lookup returns CDR1 MRHNA and CDR2 SNTAGT. V gave up 3 bases and J gave up 4 bases, with 17 bases separating them. CDR3 length equals 16 residues. As DNA, the CDR3 is TGTGCCAGCAGTGAATTCGCGGGAACAATGGCAGATACGCAGTATTTT. As protein: CASSEFAGTMADTQYF.

This clone was seen many times. The chain recombines TRBV18 with TRBJ2-7; TRBD2 matches 9 bases. V lost 5 bases, J lost 2 bases, and 10 bases stayed unmatched. The CDR3 is made up of 16 amino acids. Germline-derived CDR1 and CDR2 are KGHSH and LQKENI. The chain's CDR3 is CASSSLAGVRAYEQYF. For the CDR3, the DNA is TGTGCCAGCTCAAGTTTAGCGGGAGTTAGGGCCTACGAGCAGTACTTC.